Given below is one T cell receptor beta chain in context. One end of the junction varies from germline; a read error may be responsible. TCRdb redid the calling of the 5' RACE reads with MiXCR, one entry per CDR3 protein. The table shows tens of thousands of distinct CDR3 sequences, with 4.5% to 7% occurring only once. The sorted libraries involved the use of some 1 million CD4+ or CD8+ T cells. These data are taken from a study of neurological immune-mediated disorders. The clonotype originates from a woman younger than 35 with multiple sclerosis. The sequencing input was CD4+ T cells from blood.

The CDR3 nucleotides are TGCAGTGCCAGAGGGGGACTAGCGGGTGTAAGCTCCTACAATGAGCAGTTCTTC. Translated: CSARGGLAGVSSYNEQFF. V gene TRBV20-1 combines with J gene TRBJ2-1, with 12 bases fitting TRBD2. The CDR3 consists of 18 residues. Germline loops: CDR1 DFQATT, CDR2 SNEGSKA (reference sequence).